Below, one TCR beta chain is given with its context. Its binding antigen is unknown. Base quality data are lacking; no much larger clone is found one base away. The High Capacity cDNA Reverse Transcription Kit was used to reverse transcribe all of the isolated RNA, meaning that expressed TCRB transcripts were what got sequenced. Deep immunoSEQ sequencing was applied to naive, central memory and regulatory T cell samples, giving an average of about 3.57 million total reads per sample. After sorted cells were lysed in RLT buffer, RNA was extracted with DNase-treated RNeasy Micro or Mini kits, with the choice depending on cell number. Each cell subset was processed on its own to prevent cross-contamination, while patient and healthy donor samples were processed together. The immunoSEQ multiplex PCR was used to amplify TCRB sequences from cDNA, yielding 87-bp fragments that span the CDR3 region. Sequencing of the amplicons was done on the Illumina HiSeq platform. Concerning the study's data processing: PCR bias was computationally corrected using synthetic template baselines, reads within Hamming distance 2 were collapsed, and singletons that could not be merged were discarded. By aligning reads against IMGT, V, D and J genes, CDR3 length, and insertions or deletions at six rearrangement sites were assigned. Within each subset, clonotype counts were normalized to the number of sorted cells before true diversity and Gini coefficients were calculated with the tcR R package. Repertoire sharing was quantified using the overlap coefficient calculated on TCRB nucleotide sequences. Out-of-frame TCRB sequences from naive cells were analyzed as a proxy for the pre-selection repertoire. TCRdb retrieved this table from immuneACCESS and kept in-frame rearrangements only. Not all clones are present; in checked studies, unresolved V genes account for under half, and no reason is known for the remainder. Clone size and V and J calls were adopted from that table, with D and trimming inferred from the DNA. The sample table contains under 900,000 clones; only one count was recorded for about a sixth of them. The top ten clonotypes cover about 0.02% of the sample.

The data belong to a study of beta chain features in type 1 diabetes (dated 2018 in TCRdb). For the study in its entirety: Mean age, gender distribution, total cell number and subset yield did not differ between patients and healthy donors. A total of around 110,000,000 sorted cells were examined across all samples, and RNA yield correlated strongly with the number of cells per subset. The study compared TCRB repertoires of sorted circulating CD4+ T cell subsets between recently diagnosed type 1 diabetes patients and matched healthy donors. Naive and central memory subsets were obtained from all 30 or so donors, but regulatory and stem cell-like memory subsets were isolated from only 8 patients and roughly eight healthy donors. The full study reports these points: In all four CD4+ subsets, TCRB CDR3 length was moderately but significantly shorter in type 1 diabetes patients. At VDJ recombination sites, patients with type 1 diabetes made fewer insertions and deleted more nucleotides, a pattern implying thymic rearrangement abnormalities. Sequencing cDNA rather than genomic DNA could over-represent highly expressing activated cells, although activation and CD3 levels did not differ between groups. HLA sub-analyses involved small numbers of individuals, so any influence of HLA type on TCRB rearrangement remained unresolved. Naive, central memory and regulatory TCRB repertoires appeared more similar among patients than among healthy donors. PCR might favor shorter templates, but patient and control samples were amplified and corrected together, so any skew would affect both groups equally.

Each donor gave one peripheral blood draw, roughly 110 mL on average, collected into heparinised tubes. A BD FACSAria II was used to sort naive, central memory, regulatory and stem cell-like memory CD4+ T cells with a panel that included CD45RO, CCR7, CD25, CD127, CD95 and CD27. All sorted populations exceeded 98% purity. PBMCs were isolated immediately by Lymphoprep density gradient centrifugation and stained directly without culture. So that batch effects would be minimized, each experiment stained and sorted samples in pairs, pairing one healthy donor with one patient. The V end gives up 4 bases and the J end 3 bases, leaving 6 bases in the junction not matched to a gene. Per the germline V gene, MNHEY is the CDR1 and SVGAGI is the CDR2. The CDR3 goes from the cysteine to the phenylalanine over 15 residues. Of all the DNA, just the CDR3 is kept, 45 bases in frame from base 1.

This TCR was recovered from a woman between 18 and 29 years old in good health. The receptor chain draws on TRBV6-5 and TRBJ2-4, and 7 junctional nucleotides match TRBD1. Sequenced material: naive CD4+ T cells from blood. Explained via the paper, the cell subset or site label denotes: true naive CD4+ T cells. The nucleotide sequence reads TGTGCCAGCAGTTGGGCGGACAGGAGCAAAAACATTCAGTACTTC. Translated, this gives CASSWADRSKNIQYF.